The TCR beta chain described here comes from a study of blood T cell repertoires in COVID-19. At the level of the study: T cells, B-cell-depleted T cells, or PBMCs provided the cDNA or gDNA that served as material.

V lost 5 bases and J 4 bases, leaving 20 bases between the germline ends. CDR3 length equals 16 residues. The germline gives CDR1 SGHAT, CDR2 FQNNGV. TCRdb's table, derived via immunoSEQ multiplex PCR, lists solely in-frame clones and lacks some. Of about 120,000 clones in the sample, 70% to 90% were seen once. This clone was counted a few times. The chain joins TRBV11-2 to TRBJ1-2; tentative D call: TRBD1 (5 bases). This clonotype originated in a man in his forties with acute or convalescent COVID-19. Sequences were obtained from peripheral blood. The CDR3 reads CASSQATDTRLYGYTF. The CDR3 DNA follows: TGTGCCAGCAGCCAAGCCACGGACACCAGGCTCTATGGCTACACCTTC.